Listed here are 22 T cell receptor beta chains from one sample, sequenced in a study of T cells in Graves' hyperthyroidism and ophthalmopathy. Regions amplified from RNA transcripts were the TCR beta CDR3 regions. HTBI primers were employed in a first-round RT-PCR of the TCR CDR3. TCRdb re-called the multiplex PCR reads with MiXCR, one entry per CDR3 protein. Of approximately 570,000 distinct CDR3 sequences detected, 15% to 20% appear once; the ten largest clones hold about 50%. Sequenced material: blood. The receptors stem from a man aged 35-49 years with Graves' ophthalmopathy.

This clonotype has just a few counts. V is TRBV3-1 and J is TRBJ1-2, with D maybe TRBD1 (5 bases). V was trimmed by 4 bases and J by 8 bases, leaving 17 bases between them. The germline CDR1 and CDR2 sequences are LGHDT and YNNKEL (reference sequence). CDR3 length: 14 residues. The CDR3 protein is CASSLNRDQGGYTF. CDR3 coding DNA: TGTGCCAGCAGCCTCAACCGGGACCAAGGAGGCTACACCTTC.

This clonotype was observed many times. The V and J genes are TRBV28 and TRBJ1-6; TRBD1 matches 10 bases. The CDR3 runs to 13 residues. Germline trimming cut 11 bases from V and 7 bases from J; bases unmatched to any gene: 5. CDR1 is MDHEN, CDR2 SYDVKM, per germline. In DNA form, the CDR3 reads TGTGCCTATCGGACAGGGGGAAATTCACCCCTCCACTTT. Its protein product is CAYRTGGNSPLHF.

This clonotype showed up just a few times. This chain joins TRBV7-6 and TRBJ2-1; D uncertain. The CDR3 is made up of 15 amino acids. The V gene lost 1 base and the J gene lost 6 bases, with 13 bases spanning the gap. Germline assignment: CDR1 SGHVS and CDR2 FNYEAQ. The CDR3 nucleotides read TGTGCCAGCAGCTTAGGGTTTTCGGGCTCCAATGAGCAGTTCTTC. It encodes CASSLGFSGSNEQFF.

This chain joins TRBV5-1 and TRBJ1-6; 9 bases fit TRBD1. CDR3 length equals 16 residues. Trimming took 4 bases from V and 5 from J; bases not matched to a gene: 7. Per germline, CDR1 SGHRS and CDR2 YFSETQ. CDR3 region: CASSPSGQGNNSPLHF. CDR3 coding DNA: TGCGCCAGCAGCCCGTCCGGACAGGGGAATAATTCACCCCTCCACTTT. Complete variable domain (other parts from reference TRBV5-1 and TRBJ1-6): KAGVTQTPRYLIKTRGQQVTLSCSPISGHRSVSWYQQTPGQGLQFLFEYFSETQRNKGNFPGRFSGRQFSNSRSEMNVSTLELGDSALYLCASSPSGQGNNSPLHFGNGTRLTVT.

There are a few counts of this clonotype. The V and J genes are TRBV15 and TRBJ2-7; 9 nucleotides match TRBD1. This CDR3 has 17 residues. CDR1 is LNHNV, CDR2 YYDKDF, per germline (reference sequence). Unmatched junction bases numbered 6, after V lost 0 bases and J lost 0 bases. The DNA of the CDR3 is TGTGCCACCAGCAGAGACCCACAGGGGGCCTACTCCTACGAGCAGTACTTC. It yields the protein CATSRDPQGAYSYEQYF.

The J gene is TRBJ2-1, the V gene TRBV19; a possible D gene is TRBD1 (6 bases). Germline lookup yields CDR1 LNHDA and CDR2 SQIVND (reference sequence). Trimming left V 4 bases short and J 8 bases short, with 12 bases between. The CDR3 totals 13 residues. The CDR3 protein is CASSTAQGYEQFF. The CDR3 DNA reads as TGTGCCAGTAGTACGGCACAGGGCTATGAGCAGTTCTTC.

This clonotype was observed a handful of times. This chain uses TRBV20-1 with TRBJ2-3; 9 nucleotides align to TRBD2. Germline CDR1 DFQATT, CDR2 SNEGSKA (reference sequence). V lost 4 bases, J lost 0 bases, and 11 bases stayed unmatched. The CDR3 length is 17 residues. The CDR3 DNA sequence: TGCAGTGCTACGATCTCCTTACTAGCGGGCAGCACAGATACGCAGTATTTT. This translates into CSATISLLAGSTDTQYF.

This clonotype was found many times. The gene calls are TRBV18 and TRBJ1-1; maybe TRBD1 (6 bases). Trimming pared 3 bases from V and 3 bases from J, leaving 11 bases between. Germline V gene data show CDR1 as KGHSH and CDR2 as LQKENI. The CDR3 length is 14 residues. DNA of the CDR3: TGTGCCAGCTCACCTTCGACAGGACACACTGAAGCTTTCTTT. Translation: CASSPSTGHTEAFF.

This clonotype was counted at least ten times. The rearrangement joins TRBV28 to TRBJ2-7; D may be TRBD2 (6 bases). Trimming removed 3 bases from V and 0 bases from J, with 9 bases in between. There are 14 residues in the CDR3. Per germline, CDR1 MDHEN and CDR2 SYDVKM. The CDR3 here is CASSLAGNSYEQYF. The DNA of the CDR3 is TGTGCCAGCAGTTTGGCGGGAAACTCCTACGAGCAGTACTTC.

This chain joins TRBV30 and TRBJ2-7; 8 bases map to TRBD1. After removal of 1 base from V and 3 bases from J, the junction contained 5 bases not matched to a gene. Germline V gene lookup returns CDR1 GTSNPN and CDR2 SVGIG (reference sequence). This CDR3 has 14 residues. For the CDR3, the DNA is TGTGCCTGGAGTGGCGGGACAGGTGTCTACGAGCAGTACTTC. It encodes CAWSGGTGVYEQYF.

The gene calls are TRBV20-1 and TRBJ2-4, with unresolved D. Per the germline V gene, CDR1 is DFQATT and CDR2 is SNEGSKA (reference sequence). The CDR3 is 10 residues long. V was shortened by 5 bases and J by 1 base, with 0 bases between the two germline ends. CDR3 loop: CSAAKNIQYF. CDR3 DNA sequence: TGCAGTGCTGCCAAAAACATTCAGTACTTC.

V gene TRBV29-1 combines with J gene TRBJ2-3; 12 bases map to TRBD2. CDR3 length equals 13 residues. CDR1 and CDR2 from the germline V gene are SQVTM and ANQGSEA. The V and J ends lost 7 bases and 7 bases, in that order; junction bases with no gene match: 6. This CDR3 is CSARLAGAHTQYF. CDR3 in DNA: TGCAGCGCCCGACTAGCGGGGGCCCATACGCAGTATTTT.

The chain employs TRBV2 and TRBJ2-5; TRBD1 is a possible D gene (5 bases). The germline V gene has CDR1 SNHLY and CDR2 FYNNEI. The CDR3 spans 13 residues. With 7 bases removed from V and 2 bases from J, the gap between germline ends came to 11 bases. CDR3 coding DNA: TGTGCCAGCACGTCAGGGCCTCAAGAGACCCAGTACTTC. Amino acid sequence: CASTSGPQETQYF.

The chain recombines TRBV6-2 or TRBV6-3 with TRBJ2-3, with TRBD2 identical over 13 bases. Germline CDR1 and CDR2: MNHEY and SVGEGT. The CDR3 has 15 amino acids. Germline trimming cut 6 bases from V and 4 bases from J; bases unmatched to any gene: 4. CDR3 in amino acids: CASRRLAGGSDTQYF. CDR3 DNA: TGTGCCAGCAGACGACTAGCGGGAGGATCAGATACGCAGTATTTT.

The chain couples TRBV7-9 to TRBJ2-6; D uncertain. Trimming removed 4 bases from V and 2 bases from J, with 15 bases in between. Germline lookup yields CDR1 SEHNR and CDR2 FQNEAQ (reference sequence). The CDR3 has 17 residues. CDR3: CASSSGWRTPGANVLTF. The CDR3 DNA sequence: TGTGCCAGCAGCTCCGGCTGGCGGACCCCTGGGGCCAACGTCCTGACTTTC.

This clonotype was counted many times. The chain carries TRBV6-1 and TRBJ1-1, with D perhaps TRBD1 (5 bases). Germline V gives CDR1 MNHNS, CDR2 SASEGT. The germline V and J ends were trimmed by 6 bases and 9 bases, with 17 bases remaining between them. The CDR3 is 13 residues long. CDR3 DNA: TGTGCCAGCAGGAACTACGACAAGGGACAAGCTTTCTTT. It yields the protein CASRNYDKGQAFF.

CDR3 region: CASSPIAPTNTGELFF. The CDR3 nucleotides read TGTGCCAGCAGCCCCATTGCGCCGACAAACACCGGGGAGCTGTTTTTT. The J gene is TRBJ2-2, the V gene TRBV7-2; D remains unclear. V was shortened by 5 bases and J by 2 bases, with 15 bases between the two germline ends. CDR3 size: 16 residues. The germline V gene has CDR1 SGHTA and CDR2 FQGNSA.

This clonotype was seen at least ten times. The rearrangement links TRBV20-1 to TRBJ1-1; no reliable D call. Germline CDR1 and CDR2: DFQATT and SNEGSKA (reference sequence). The CDR3 contains 12 residues. Trimming left V 2 bases short and J 0 bases short, with 4 bases between. CDR3 coding DNA: TGCAGTGCTAGACAGGTGAACACTGAAGCTTTCTTT. This sequence encodes CSARQVNTEAFF.

V usage is TRBV9 and J usage is TRBJ2-5, with TRBD2 matching over 9 bases. The germline V gene has CDR1 SGDLS and CDR2 YYNGEE. CDR3 size: 18 residues. The V segment lost 1 base and the J segment 5 bases; nucleotides outside the gene matches: 15. The CDR3 bases are TGTGCCAGCAGCGTAAGGAGTGGAGTGACTAGCGGTCCGGAGACCCAGTACTTC. Its translation: CASSVRSGVTSGPETQYF. The whole variable domain, remainder taken from reference TRBV9 and TRBJ2-5, is DSGVTQTPKHLITATGQRVTLRCSPRSGDLSVYWYQQSLDQGLQFLIQYYNGEERAKGNILERFSAQQFPDLHSELNLSSLELGDSALYFCASSVRSGVTSGPETQYFGPGTRLLVL.

V usage is TRBV28 and J usage is TRBJ2-1; 12 bases map to TRBD2. The length of the CDR3 is 17 residues. Germline CDR1 reads MDHEN; CDR2 reads SYDVKM. V trimming: 7 bases; J trimming: 1 base; junction bases outside the gene matches: 8. The CDR3 DNA reads as TGTGCCAGCACCTCCGCGGGACTAGCGGGTTCCTACAATGAGCAGTTCTTC. This codes for CASTSAGLAGSYNEQFF.

The chain combines TRBV3-1 with TRBJ2-1; no clear D. This CDR3 comprises 13 residues. Germline assignment: CDR1 LGHDT and CDR2 YNNKEL (reference sequence). The V and J ends lost 2 bases and 6 bases respectively, with 8 bases between them. The CDR3 DNA reads TGTGCCAGCAGCCAAACCCTTCGCAATGAGCAGTTCTTC. It translates to CASSQTLRNEQFF.

V gene TRBV24-1 combines with J gene TRBJ1-2, with 7 bases matching TRBD1. Per germline, CDR1 KGHDR and CDR2 SFDVKD. The CDR3 is 14 residues long. V lost 7 bases, J lost 3 bases, and 7 bases stayed unmatched. Here the CDR3 DNA reads TGTGCCACCAGCCCTGCAGGGACAGACTATGGCTACACCTTC. Encoded protein: CATSPAGTDYGYTF.